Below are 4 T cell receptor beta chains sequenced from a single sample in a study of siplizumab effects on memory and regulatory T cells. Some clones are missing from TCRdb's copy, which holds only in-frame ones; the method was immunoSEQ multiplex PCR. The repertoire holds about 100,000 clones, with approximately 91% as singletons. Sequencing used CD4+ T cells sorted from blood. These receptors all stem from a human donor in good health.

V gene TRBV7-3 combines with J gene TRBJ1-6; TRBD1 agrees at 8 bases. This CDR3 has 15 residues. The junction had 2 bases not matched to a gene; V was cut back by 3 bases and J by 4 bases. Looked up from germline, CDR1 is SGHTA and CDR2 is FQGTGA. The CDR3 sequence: CASSLGQAYNSPLHF. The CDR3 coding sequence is TGTGCCAGCAGCTTGGGACAGGCATATAATTCACCCCTCCACTTT.

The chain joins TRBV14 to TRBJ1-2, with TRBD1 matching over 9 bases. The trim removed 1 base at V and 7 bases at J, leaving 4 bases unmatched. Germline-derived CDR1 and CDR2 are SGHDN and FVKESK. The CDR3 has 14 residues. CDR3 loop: CASSQGDRVLGYTF. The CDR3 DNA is TGTGCCAGCAGCCAAGGGGACAGGGTGCTTGGCTACACCTTC.

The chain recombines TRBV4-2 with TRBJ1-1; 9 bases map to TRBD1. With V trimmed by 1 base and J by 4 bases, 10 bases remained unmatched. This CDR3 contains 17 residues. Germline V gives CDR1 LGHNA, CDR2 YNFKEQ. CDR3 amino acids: CASSQAGTGFGSTEAFF. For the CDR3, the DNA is TGTGCCAGCAGCCAAGCTGGGACAGGGTTTGGGAGCACTGAAGCTTTCTTT.

In nucleotides, the CDR3 is TGTGCCAGCAGTAGAGGGGCAGATACGCAGTATTTT. This sequence encodes CASSRGADTQYF. The V and J genes are TRBV2 and TRBJ2-3; D assignment may be TRBD1 or TRBD2 (5 bases each). Germline CDR1 is SNHLY and CDR2 is FYNNEI. V gave up 5 bases and J gave up 4 bases, with 7 bases separating them. This CDR3 spans 12 amino acids.